The next 29 T cell receptor beta chains were all read from a single sample in a study of blood T cell repertoires in COVID-19 (TCRdb year 2020). Library construction relied on the immunoSEQ multiplex PCR assay. TCRdb obtained this table from immuneACCESS and retained in-frame rearrangements with V and J assigned. These tables miss some clones; where compared with another copy, unresolved V genes account for less than half of the shortfall, and the remainder is unexplained. Here the sample has some 130,000 clones; approximately 89% occur a single time. The leading ten clones occupy about an eighth of the sample. The sequencing sample was made of peripheral blood. The source is a woman in her seventies with COVID-19, enrolled during active disease.

The chain joins TRBV21-1 to TRBJ2-2; the table gives TRBD1 as D, unverified against the DNA. TRBV21-1 is a known pseudogene. CDR3 length: 15 amino acids. The CDR3 spells CASSPGVSNTGELFF. CDR3 DNA sequence: TGTGCCAGCAGCCCAGGGGTTTCGAACACCGGGGAGCTGTTTTTT.

The chain carries TRBV6-1 and TRBJ2-3; weak D call: TRBD1 (5 bases). CDR3 size: 15 residues. Germline loops: CDR1 MNHNS, CDR2 SASEGT. V dropped 3 bases and J dropped 1 base, with 11 bases sitting between them. In DNA form, the CDR3 reads TGTGCCAGCAGTGACCCCCAACAGGGCACAGATACGCAGTATTTT. Translating gives CASSDPQQGTDTQYF.

The genes are TRBV5-1 and TRBJ2-2; TRBD2 matches at 13 bases. The CDR3 covers 16 residues. Germline CDR1 is SGHRS and CDR2 is YFSETQ. V gave up 5 bases and J gave up 2 bases; unmatched junction bases: 3. In DNA, the CDR3 is TGCGCCAGCAGAGGACTAGCGGGGGCCAACACCGGGGAGCTGTTTTTT. This gives the protein CASRGLAGANTGELFF.

The CDR3 here is CASSLVQEGSPLHF. The CDR3 DNA reads as TGTGCCAGCAGTTTGGTACAGGAGGGTTCACCCCTCCACTTT. The rearrangement links TRBV28 to TRBJ1-6, with D possibly matching TRBD1 (5 bases). The length of the CDR3 is 14 residues. Germline CDR1 reads MDHEN; CDR2 reads SYDVKM. V was pared by 3 bases and J by 9 bases, with 12 bases between.

The chain couples TRBV7-3 to TRBJ1-6, with 8 bases that match TRBD1. V trimming: 1 base; J trimming: 8 bases; junction bases outside the gene matches: 4. Germline V lookup: CDR1 SGHTA, CDR2 FQGTGA. This CDR3 contains 15 residues. DNA of the CDR3: TGTGCCAGCAGCTTAATGGACAGGGAGGATTCACCCCTCCACTTT. It translates to CASSLMDREDSPLHF.

The V call is TRBV7-2, the J call TRBJ2-4; TRBD2 is a possible D gene (7 bases). Germline CDR1 reads SGHTA; CDR2 reads FQGNSA. CDR3 length: 17 residues. The V gene lost 6 bases and the J gene lost 1 base, with 19 bases spanning the gap. CDR3: CASSLAGARVAKNIQYF. For the CDR3, the DNA is TGTGCCAGCAGTCTGGCGGGGGCGCGGGTGGCCAAAAACATTCAGTACTTC.

J is TRBJ2-3 and V is TRBV28; TRBD1 matches at 8 bases. This CDR3 comprises 14 residues. Germline-derived CDR1 and CDR2 are MDHEN and SYDVKM. J lost 2 bases, V lost 7 bases, and 5 bases had no gene match. The CDR3 DNA reads as TGTGCCAGCACCGACAGGGGCCTCACAGATACGCAGTATTTT. Translating it yields CASTDRGLTDTQYF.

The chain uses TRBV27 and TRBJ2-7; 8 bases are a match to TRBD2. In germline, CDR1 is MNHEY, CDR2 SMNVEV (reference sequence). The CDR3 runs to 14 residues. V dropped 5 bases and J dropped 4; count of bases not matched to a gene: 7. CDR3 sequence (DNA): TGTGCCAGCAGTCGGGTAGCGGGGACGTACGAGCAGTACTTC. Translated: CASSRVAGTYEQYF.

The count of this clone is one. DNA for the CDR3: TGTGCCACCAGTGATAGTACGAGCTCCTACAATGAGCAGTTCTTC. Protein: CATSDSTSSYNEQFF. The rearrangement uses TRBV24-1 and TRBJ2-1; D remains unclear. V was shortened by 3 bases and J by 0 bases, with 8 bases between the two germline ends. Germline loops: CDR1 KGHDR, CDR2 SFDVKD. This CDR3 contains 15 residues.

The J gene is TRBJ2-2, the V gene TRBV20-1; 8 nucleotides match TRBD2. Germline V gives CDR1 DFQATT, CDR2 SNEGSKA (reference sequence). The junction had 10 bases not matched to a gene; V was cut back by 3 bases and J by 7 bases. CDR3 length: 15 amino acids. CDR3 nucleotide sequence: TGCAGTGCTAGTGAAACTCGGGAGGGGATCGGGGAGCTGTTTTTT. It is translated as CSASETREGIGELFF.

This clone was observed at least ten times. The chain has TRBV2 and TRBJ2-1, with 9 nucleotides matching TRBD1. Looked up from germline, CDR1 is SNHLY and CDR2 is FYNNEI. The junction had 10 bases not matched to a gene; V was cut back by 4 bases and J by 12 bases. The CDR3 consists of 14 residues. In DNA form, the CDR3 reads TGTGCCAGCAGTGGGGTACAGGGGGCGGAGTGGCAGTTCTTC. This codes for CASSGVQGAEWQFF. Supplemented by reference TRBV2 and TRBJ2-1, the full variable domain reads EPEVTQTPSHQVTQMGQEVILRCVPISNHLYFYWYRQILGQKVEFLVSFYNNEISEKSEIFDDQFSVERPDGSNFTLKIRSTKLEDSAMYFCASSGVQGAEWQFFGPGTRLTVL.

V and J are TRBV9 and TRBJ2-5; 9 bases align to TRBD2. Germline values: CDR1 SGDLS, CDR2 YYNGEE. The CDR3 runs 17 residues. With 0 bases clipped from V and 2 bases from J, the junction kept 8 bases outside the gene matches. This chain's CDR3 is CASSVGGRGGDQETQYF. CDR3 bases: TGTGCCAGCAGCGTAGGAGGGCGCGGGGGGGATCAAGAGACCCAGTACTTC.

V usage is TRBV10-3 and J usage is TRBJ2-2; 10 bases align to TRBD1. After removal of 6 bases from V and 3 bases from J, the junction contained 7 bases not matched to a gene. Germline CDR1 is ENHRY and CDR2 is SYGVKD. The CDR3 totals 16 residues. The CDR3 nucleotides are TGTGCCATCAGCACCGGGACAGGGGTGGACACCGGGGAGCTGTTTTTT. Protein: CAISTGTGVDTGELFF.

V and J are TRBV5-1 and TRBJ1-6; 7 positions match TRBD1. J lost 9 bases, V lost 0 bases, and 9 bases had no gene match. CDR1 and CDR2 (germline): SGHRS, YFSETQ. The CDR3 length is 16 residues. CDR3 loop: CASSLGLRDRASPLHF. In DNA form, the CDR3 reads TGCGCCAGCAGCTTGGGACTTCGCGACAGGGCTTCACCCCTCCACTTT.

Points on this clone: This same CDR3 is encoded by further DNA sequences in the sample. The CDR3 DNA sequence: TGCGCCAGCAGCTTGGAAGCGGACCAAGAGACCCAGTACTTC. Protein product: CASSLEADQETQYF. The chain carries TRBV5-1 and TRBJ2-5; perhaps TRBD2 as D (5 bases). Trimming shortened V by 0 bases and J by 0 bases, and 6 bases separated the two germline ends. There are 14 residues in the CDR3. Germline V lookup: CDR1 SGHRS, CDR2 YFSETQ.

The rearrangement joins TRBV2 to TRBJ1-1, with D uncertain. This CDR3 contains 12 residues. Trimming stripped 7 bases from V and 4 bases from J, with 10 bases between. The V gene's germline CDR1 is SNHLY and CDR2 FYNNEI. The CDR3 reads CASKAEATEAFF. CDR3 DNA: TGTGCCAGCAAGGCGGAGGCCACTGAAGCTTTCTTT.

V usage is TRBV18 and J usage is TRBJ2-7; 10 bases agree with TRBD1. The V gene end was trimmed by 3 bases and the J gene end by 3 bases; junction bases not matched to a gene: 5. Germline loops: CDR1 KGHSH, CDR2 LQKENI. The CDR3 runs 15 residues. The CDR3 DNA follows: TGTGCCAGCTCACCGCGGGACAGGGGAATCTACGAGCAGTACTTC. This sequence encodes CASSPRDRGIYEQYF.

This clone has just a few counts. This chain connects TRBV27 to TRBJ1-6, with a possible D match to TRBD1 (5 bases). This CDR3 contains 16 residues. Germline CDR1 and CDR2: MNHEY and SMNVEV (reference sequence). V lost 0 bases and J 6 bases, leaving 12 bases between the germline ends. CDR3 loop: CASSLSTVFPNSPLHF. The CDR3 DNA reads TGTGCCAGCAGTTTATCGACAGTATTCCCTAATTCACCCCTCCACTTT.

V and J are TRBV4-1 and TRBJ1-4; 11 bases match TRBD1. CDR1 is MGHRA, CDR2 YSYEKL, per germline. The J segment lost 0 bases and the V segment lost 4 bases, leaving 1 base of the junction unmatched. There are 16 residues in the CDR3. The CDR3 bases are TGCGCCAGCAGCCCGGGACAGGGGGCAACTAATGAAAAACTGTTTTTT. This codes for CASSPGQGATNEKLFF.

The V call is TRBV6-6, the J call TRBJ2-1; TRBD1 aligns across 10 bases. Germline-derived CDR1 and CDR2 are MNHNY and SVGAGI (reference sequence). Trimming cost V 6 bases and J 6 bases; bases outside gene matches: 2. The CDR3 consists of 13 residues. CDR3 sequence reads: CASRWTGGNEQFF. The CDR3 bases are TGTGCCAGCAGGTGGACAGGGGGCAATGAGCAGTTCTTC.

The rearrangement uses TRBV19 and TRBJ1-3, with a tentative D call TRBD1 (6 bases). The CDR3 contains 15 residues. Looked up from germline, CDR1 is LNHDA and CDR2 is SQIVND (reference sequence). Trimming removed 9 bases from V and 0 bases from J, with 15 bases in between. The CDR3 is CASKRQVFSGNTIYF. For the CDR3, the DNA is TGTGCCAGCAAACGACAGGTATTCTCTGGAAACACCATATATTTT. The whole variable domain, filled in from reference TRBV19 and TRBJ1-3, reads DGGITQSPKYLFRKEGQNVTLSCEQNLNHDAMYWYRQDPGQGLRLIYYSQIVNDFQKGDIAEGYSVSREKKESFPLTVTSAQKNPTAFYLCASKRQVFSGNTIYFGEGSWLTVV.

V is TRBV19 and J is TRBJ1-2; D is perhaps TRBD1 (6 bases). The germline V gene encodes CDR1 LNHDA and CDR2 SQIVND (reference sequence). V gave up 9 bases and J gave up 4 bases, with 18 bases separating them. This CDR3 comprises 14 residues. The CDR3 is CASGGGEEAYGYTF. The DNA for the CDR3 is TGTGCCAGCGGAGGGGGGGAGGAAGCCTATGGCTACACCTTC.

This clone was detected only once. The chain joins TRBV7-6 to TRBJ1-1, with 8 bases that match TRBD1. The CDR3 has 16 residues. V trimming: 5 bases; J trimming: 6 bases; junction bases outside the gene matches: 14. Germline V gene sequence: CDR1 SGHVS, CDR2 FNYEAQ. CDR3 sequence reads: CASSKTQGGLASEAFF. The CDR3 DNA reads TGTGCCAGCAGCAAGACACAGGGGGGTCTGGCCTCTGAAGCTTTCTTT.

This clone was observed a few times. CDR3 DNA: TGTGCCAGTAGACAGGGTAGAAATCAGCCCCAGCATTTT. Translation: CASRQGRNQPQHF. This chain joins TRBV19 and TRBJ1-5; tentatively, D is TRBD1 (6 bases). Trimming took 6 bases from V and 4 from J, leaving 10 bases between them. The CDR3 covers 13 residues. In germline, CDR1 is LNHDA, CDR2 SQIVND (reference sequence).

The chain carries TRBV7-8 and TRBJ1-1; 7 positions match TRBD1. The length of the CDR3 is 16 residues. After removal of 5 bases from V and 0 bases from J, the junction contained 9 bases not matched to a gene. Germline V gene lookup returns CDR1 SGHVS and CDR2 FQNEAQ. CDR3 DNA sequence: TGTGCCAGCAGCCTTGGACAGGTTTTGGTGAACACTGAAGCTTTCTTT. Translation: CASSLGQVLVNTEAFF.

This clone was detected only a few times. The chain carries TRBV4-1 and TRBJ2-5; 8 nucleotides line up with TRBD2. The germline V gene has CDR1 MGHRA and CDR2 YSYEKL. Losses at the gene ends were 1 base for V and 5 bases for J; bases not matched to a gene: 9. The CDR3 length is 16 residues. As DNA, the CDR3 is TGCGCCAGCAGCCAAGTGACGGGGGGGGCGTGGGAGACCCAGTACTTC. Encoded protein: CASSQVTGGAWETQYF.

The CDR3 DNA is TGTGCCACCAGCAGAGGACAGGGGGAAACAGATACGCAGTATTTT. Its translation: CATSRGQGETDTQYF. The rearrangement joins TRBV15 to TRBJ2-3; 9 bases map to TRBD1. Trimming removed 1 base from V and 3 bases from J; junction bases left unmatched: 2. Germline loops: CDR1 LNHNV, CDR2 YYDKDF (reference sequence). The CDR3 runs to 15 residues.

The chain links TRBV7-2 to TRBJ2-6; D not resolved. Germline values: CDR1 SGHTA, CDR2 FQGNSA. The CDR3 is 19 amino acids. V lost 1 base and J 0 bases, leaving 16 bases between the germline ends. The CDR3 is CASSLGVLSRSSGANVLTF. For the CDR3, the DNA is TGTGCCAGCAGCTTAGGGGTCTTATCCCGGAGCTCTGGGGCCAACGTCCTGACTTTC.

The chain employs TRBV7-3 and TRBJ2-5, with 9 bases matching TRBD1. CDR1 is SGHTA, CDR2 FQGTGA, per germline. The CDR3 length is 15 residues. The V and J ends lost 6 bases and 5 bases, in that order; junction bases with no gene match: 10. The DNA of the CDR3 is TGTGCCAGCAGTCGTACAGGGGGCGGTCAGGAGACCCAGTACTTC. This encodes CASSRTGGGQETQYF.